This T cell receptor beta chain is drawn from a study of OX40 agonist ivuxolimab in advanced cancers. About the research overall: Patients enrolled in dose escalation were diagnosed with hepatocellular carcinoma, melanoma, renal cell or head and neck cancer. Participants could have had prior anti-PD-1, anti-PD-L1 or anti-CTLA-4 therapy, and roughly 40% had some. The study's findings and limits: Low normalized T-cell clonal expansion also characterized some of the nonresponders. On average, CD8+ T cells showed a greater number of expanded clones than CD4+.

In germline, CDR1 is PRHDT, CDR2 FYEKMQ (reference sequence). CDR3 length equals 15 residues. Trimming shortened V by 0 bases and J by 2 bases, and 10 bases separated the two germline ends. Generated by immunoSEQ multiplex PCR, the TCRdb table keeps only in-frame clones and is missing some. The data contain under 60,000 clones, roughly 88% of them singletons. To note about this clone: Antigen specificity is unknown.

This TCR came from an adult with an advanced solid tumor such as melanoma, head and neck, liver or kidney cancer. This specimen was CD4+ or CD8+ T cells sorted from blood, taken in a trial of the OX40 agonist ivuxolimab. The chain links TRBV13 to TRBJ2-5; D is undetermined. The CDR3 reads CASSLGSLGQETQYF. The CDR3 DNA reads TGTGCCAGCAGCTTAGGGTCCCTGGGACAAGAGACCCAGTACTTC.